The 10 T cell receptor beta chains reported below all come from one sample, sequenced in a study of technical replicates of blood from a handful of donors. Using immunoSEQ multiplex PCR, the repertoire was profiled, and TCRdb retains in-frame clones only, with some absent. Of about 81,000 clones listed, 85% to 95% are singletons. Sequencing used T cells isolated from PBMCs. The receptors derive from a human donor in good health.

The chain employs TRBV4-1 and TRBJ2-2; D possibly corresponds to TRBD1 (6 bases). Trimming took 2 bases from V and 0 from J, leaving 10 bases between them. CDR3 length: 16 amino acids. CDR1 is MGHRA and CDR2 is YSYEKL in the germline V gene. The CDR3 DNA reads as TGCGCCAGCAGCCAATCTGGACAGCCGAACACCGGGGAGCTGTTTTTT. Translating it yields CASSQSGQPNTGELFF.

A single count supports this clone. The chain joins TRBV2 to TRBJ2-7; 11 bases align to TRBD2. Germline V CDR1 and CDR2: SNHLY, FYNNEI. The trim removed 8 bases at V and 3 bases at J, leaving 9 bases unmatched. CDR3 length: 15 amino acids. Written as DNA, the CDR3 is TGTGCCAGCGGAGGGGGACTAGCGGAGTTCTACGAGCAGTACTTC. Protein product: CASGGGLAEFYEQYF.

The CDR3 DNA reads as TGTGCCACCTCTAACACGGGGGTGGCGGAGCTGTTTTTT. Its protein is CATSNTGVAELFF. The chain uses TRBV10-3 and TRBJ2-2; D is possibly TRBD2 (6 bases). The germline V gene has CDR1 ENHRY and CDR2 SYGVKD. The CDR3 sequence is 13 residues long. V lost 10 bases, J lost 10 bases, and 19 bases lay in between.

The chain is built from TRBV13 and TRBJ2-3; 10 nucleotides line up with TRBD2. The CDR3 length is 14 residues. Germline V lookup: CDR1 PRHDT, CDR2 FYEKMQ (reference sequence). The ends lost 0 bases at V and 8 bases at J; junction bases unmatched: 2. CDR3 amino acids: CASSLGLAGPTQYF. CDR3 nucleotides: TGTGCCAGCAGCTTAGGACTAGCGGGACCTACGCAGTATTTT.

In DNA form, the CDR3 reads TGTGCCAGCAGAGGCGGGGGTGTGGGAGGAACCGGGGAGCTGTTTTTT. Encoded protein: CASRGGGVGGTGELFF. The rearrangement joins TRBV27 to TRBJ2-2; 7 bases agree with TRBD2. V dropped 6 bases and J dropped 5; count of bases not matched to a gene: 12. CDR3 length equals 16 residues. CDR1 is MNHEY and CDR2 is SMNVEV in the germline V gene (reference sequence).

The chain carries TRBV7-9 and TRBJ1-3; TRBD1 might be the D (6 bases). The V gene's germline CDR1 is SEHNR and CDR2 FQNEAQ (reference sequence). The CDR3 is made up of 15 amino acids. Trimming removed 3 bases at V and 4 bases at J, with 13 bases between. The CDR3 reads CASSLGMDSGNTIYF. CDR3 coding DNA: TGTGCCAGCAGCTTGGGGATGGACAGCGGAAACACCATATATTTT.

The chain employs TRBV27 and TRBJ2-3, with 8 bases lining up with TRBD1. Germline V gives CDR1 MNHEY, CDR2 SMNVEV (reference sequence). V shed 2 bases and J 5 bases; nucleotides not matched to a gene: 6. This CDR3 region has 15 residues. The CDR3 here is CASSLRDRGGDTQYF. Written as DNA, the CDR3 is TGTGCCAGCAGTTTACGCGACAGGGGAGGAGATACGCAGTATTTT.

The chain combines TRBV11-2 with TRBJ1-2; 12 positions match TRBD1. Unmatched junction bases numbered 3, after V lost 1 base and J lost 6 bases. This CDR3 region has 15 residues. Germline V gene sequence: CDR1 SGHAT, CDR2 FQNNGV. The CDR3 bases are TGTGCCAGCAGCTTAGGGGGACAGGGGGCGAATGGCTACACCTTC. Residues: CASSLGGQGANGYTF.

The V and J genes are TRBV9 and TRBJ1-1; D gene ambiguous. Per the germline V gene, CDR1 is SGDLS and CDR2 is YYNGEE. CDR3 length: 13 residues. V was shortened by 4 bases and J by 5 bases, with 12 bases between the two germline ends. The DNA for the CDR3 is TGTGCCAGCAGCCCCCAGTCCGGGACTGAAGCTTTCTTT. It yields the protein CASSPQSGTEAFF.

The genes are TRBV9 and TRBJ2-2, with D unresolved. CDR1 and CDR2 (germline): SGDLS, YYNGEE. Trimming stripped 0 bases from V and 5 bases from J, with 5 bases between. The CDR3 has 13 amino acids. CDR3: CASSVAVTGELFF. The CDR3 DNA sequence: TGTGCCAGCAGCGTAGCGGTAACCGGGGAGCTGTTTTTT. The full variable domain, its missing parts supplied by reference TRBV9 and TRBJ2-2, is DSGVTQTPKHLITATGQRVTLRCSPRSGDLSVYWYQQSLDQGLQFLIQYYNGEERAKGNILERFSAQQFPDLHSELNLSSLELGDSALYFCASSVAVTGELFFGEGSRLTVL.